The 16 T cell receptor beta chains below were found in one sample sequenced in a study of blood T cell repertoires in COVID-19. Profiling relied on immunoSEQ multiplex PCR, and the TCRdb table lists in-frame clones only, not all of them. The table shows 300,000 to 400,000 clones, with around nine tenths occurring only once. Sequenced sample: PBMCs or T cells enriched from blood (not recorded which). The receptors shown here come from a man in his fifties or sixties who had recovered from COVID-19.

The chain combines TRBV15 with TRBJ1-2; D may be TRBD1 (6 bases). The CDR3 totals 17 residues. Germline V lookup: CDR1 LNHNV, CDR2 YYDKDF (reference sequence). The V gene lost 0 bases and the J gene lost 3 bases, with 17 bases spanning the gap. CDR3 amino acids: CATSRDYGQRIYYGYTF. CDR3 nucleotide sequence: TGTGCCACCAGCAGAGATTATGGACAGCGAATCTACTATGGCTACACCTTC.

The chain carries TRBV30 and TRBJ1-2; the match to TRBD1 covers 7 bases. Germline-derived CDR1 and CDR2 are GTSNPN and SVGIG (reference sequence). The J segment lost 4 bases and the V segment lost 7 bases, leaving 9 bases of the junction unmatched. CDR3 length: 13 residues. This CDR3 is CASSRGQPYGYTF. CDR3 DNA sequence: TGTGCCTCATCAAGGGGGCAGCCCTATGGCTACACCTTC.

The chain employs TRBV24-1 and TRBJ2-1; 8 bases align to TRBD1. Unmatched junction bases numbered 5, after V lost 3 bases and J lost 5 bases. The CDR3 totals 15 residues. In germline, CDR1 is KGHDR, CDR2 SFDVKD. The CDR3 spells CATSDHGQGHNEQFF. In DNA, the CDR3 is TGTGCCACCAGTGATCATGGACAGGGCCACAATGAGCAGTTCTTC.

The J gene is TRBJ2-7, the V gene TRBV5-1, with 9 bases fitting TRBD1. The CDR3 consists of 16 residues. The V segment lost 3 bases and the J segment 5 bases; nucleotides outside the gene matches: 12. Looked up from germline, CDR1 is SGHRS and CDR2 is YFSETQ. CDR3 region: CASSSMYRDRDDEQYF. The CDR3 region has the DNA TGCGCCAGCAGCTCGATGTACCGGGACAGGGATGACGAGCAGTACTTC.

CDR3 coding DNA: TGTGCCAGTAGTATAGGCCATGGCAGGGCCTCCTACAATGAGCAGTTCTTC. Its protein is CASSIGHGRASYNEQFF. This chain links TRBV19 with TRBJ2-1; maybe TRBD1 (5 bases). The length of the CDR3 is 17 residues. V was clipped by 1 base and J by 0 bases, with 13 bases between them. Germline CDR1 and CDR2: LNHDA and SQIVND (reference sequence). Combining the CDR3 with reference TRBV19 and TRBJ2-1 gives the whole variable domain DGGITQSPKYLFRKEGQNVTLSCEQNLNHDAMYWYRQDPGQGLRLIYYSQIVNDFQKGDIAEGYSVSREKKESFPLTVTSAQKNPTAFYLCASSIGHGRASYNEQFFGPGTRLTVL.

The V and J genes are TRBV9 and TRBJ1-2, with TRBD1 identical over 9 bases. The CDR3 has 14 residues. J gave up 6 bases and V 4 bases, and 7 bases lay outside the gene matches. Germline CDR1 is SGDLS and CDR2 is YYNGEE. Here the CDR3 DNA reads TGTGCCAGCAGCCCGGGACAGGGACTGGATGGCTACACCTTC. This sequence encodes CASSPGQGLDGYTF. Supplemented by reference TRBV9 and TRBJ1-2, the full variable domain reads DSGVTQTPKHLITATGQRVTLRCSPRSGDLSVYWYQQSLDQGLQFLIQYYNGEERAKGNILERFSAQQFPDLHSELNLSSLELGDSALYFCASSPGQGLDGYTFGSGTRLTVV.

V is TRBV7-3 and J is TRBJ2-1; perhaps TRBD2 as D (7 bases). With 2 bases removed from V and 2 bases from J, the gap between germline ends came to 10 bases. This CDR3 is 15 amino acids long. Germline CDR1 SGHTA, CDR2 FQGTGA. The CDR3 region has the DNA TGTGCCAGCAGCTTACGGGGGGCAACCTACAATGAGCAGTTCTTC. It encodes CASSLRGATYNEQFF.

In its sample, this clone was seen once. The chain uses TRBV18 and TRBJ2-6; no reliable D call. The germline V gene encodes CDR1 KGHSH and CDR2 LQKENI. V lost 5 bases to trimming and J lost 0 bases, with 8 bases between them. The CDR3 is made up of 15 amino acids. This CDR3 is CASSDTSSGANVLTF. The CDR3 DNA sequence: TGTGCCAGCTCAGACACCAGCTCTGGGGCCAACGTCCTGACTTTC.

With regard to this clone: Other DNA sequences in this specimen translate into the identical CDR3. This chain links TRBV19 with TRBJ1-5, with D unclear. Trimming stripped 6 bases from V and 4 bases from J, with 7 bases between. Per germline, CDR1 LNHDA and CDR2 SQIVND (reference sequence). The CDR3 runs to 12 residues. The CDR3 loop is CASSRGNQPQHF. CDR3 DNA: TGTGCCAGTAGCCGGGGTAATCAGCCCCAGCATTTT.

The chain employs TRBV12-3 or TRBV12-4 and TRBJ1-2; D perhaps matches TRBD1 (5 bases). V lost 3 bases and J 7 bases, leaving 9 bases between the germline ends. The CDR3 consists of 12 residues. CDR3 loop: CASSLGGFGYTF. Written as DNA, the CDR3 is TGTGCCAGCAGTTTGGGGGGGTTTGGCTACACCTTC.

The J gene is TRBJ1-5, the V gene TRBV19; 8 bases agree with TRBD1. The CDR3 length is 17 residues. In germline, CDR1 is LNHDA, CDR2 SQIVND (reference sequence). Trimming at V came to 5 bases and at J to 1 base, leaving 10 bases not matched to a gene. In nucleotides, the CDR3 is TGTGCCAGTAGTGGTCGCGGGACAGGTAAAAGCAATCAGCCCCAGCATTTT. Its translation is CASSGRGTGKSNQPQHF.

V is TRBV7-2 and J is TRBJ2-2, with D possibly being TRBD2 (5 bases). V lost 7 bases, J lost 2 bases, and 14 bases lay in between. Germline assignment: CDR1 SGHTA and CDR2 FQGNSA. The CDR3 length is 15 residues. DNA of the CDR3: TGTGCCAGCACCATCGGAGGAGTAAACACCGGGGAGCTGTTTTTT. Protein: CASTIGGVNTGELFF.

The chain couples TRBV27 to TRBJ2-5, with 9 bases identical to TRBD1. The V gene's germline CDR1 is MNHEY and CDR2 SMNVEV (reference sequence). The CDR3 sequence is 15 residues long. V lost 1 base and J lost 3; bases outside the gene matches: 3. CDR3 sequence reads: CASSLWTGVEETQYF. CDR3 in DNA: TGTGCCAGCAGTTTATGGACAGGGGTGGAAGAGACCCAGTACTTC.

The chain uses TRBV7-6 and TRBJ2-7; D remains ambiguous. The CDR3 has 16 residues. CDR1 SGHVS and CDR2 FNYEAQ come from the germline V gene. The V and J ends lost 1 base and 5 bases respectively, with 18 bases between them. The CDR3 nucleotides read TGTGCCAGCAGCTTAGTCTTCCGCAGGTCTGTGGACGAGCAGTACTTC. This gives the protein CASSLVFRRSVDEQYF.

This sequence joins TRBV3-1 (or the pseudogene TRBV3-2) and TRBJ1-1; maybe TRBD1 (5 bases). In germline, CDR1 is LGHDT, CDR2 YNNKEL (reference sequence). V shed 3 bases and J shed 5 bases, with 7 bases lying between them. The CDR3 is made up of 12 amino acids. DNA of the CDR3: TGTGCCAGCAGCCAGGGGGGGACTGAAGCTTTCTTT. Amino acids: CASSQGGTEAFF.

The chain uses TRBV14 and TRBJ2-2; 11 nucleotides agree with TRBD2. Trimming removed 0 bases from V and 0 bases from J; junction bases left unmatched: 6. The germline V gene encodes CDR1 SGHDN and CDR2 FVKESK. The CDR3 extends over 19 amino acids. The CDR3 loop reads CASSQEVAGGTTNTGELFF. Written as DNA, the CDR3 is TGTGCCAGCAGCCAAGAGGTAGCGGGAGGGACGACGAACACCGGGGAGCTGTTTTTT.